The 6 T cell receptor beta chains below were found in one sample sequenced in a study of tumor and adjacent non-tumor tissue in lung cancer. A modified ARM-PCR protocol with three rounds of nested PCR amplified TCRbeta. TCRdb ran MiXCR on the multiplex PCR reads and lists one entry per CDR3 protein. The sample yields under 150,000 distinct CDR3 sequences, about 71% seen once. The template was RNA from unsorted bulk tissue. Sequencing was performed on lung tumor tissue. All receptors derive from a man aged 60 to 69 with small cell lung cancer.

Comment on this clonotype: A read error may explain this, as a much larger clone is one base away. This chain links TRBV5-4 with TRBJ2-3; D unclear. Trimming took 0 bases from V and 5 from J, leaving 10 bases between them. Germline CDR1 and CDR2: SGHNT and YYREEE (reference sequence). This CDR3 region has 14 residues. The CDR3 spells CASSLGILGDTQYF. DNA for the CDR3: TGTGCCAGCAGCTTGGGCATTCTAGGAGATACGCAGTATTTT.

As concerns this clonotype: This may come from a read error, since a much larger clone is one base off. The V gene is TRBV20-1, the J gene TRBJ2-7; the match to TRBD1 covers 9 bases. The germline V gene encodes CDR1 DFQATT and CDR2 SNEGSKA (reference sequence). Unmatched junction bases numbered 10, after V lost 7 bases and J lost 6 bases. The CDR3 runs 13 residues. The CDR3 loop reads CSVVRGQGLEQYF. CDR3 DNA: TGCAGTGTCGTTCGGGGACAGGGCCTCGAGCAGTACTTC.

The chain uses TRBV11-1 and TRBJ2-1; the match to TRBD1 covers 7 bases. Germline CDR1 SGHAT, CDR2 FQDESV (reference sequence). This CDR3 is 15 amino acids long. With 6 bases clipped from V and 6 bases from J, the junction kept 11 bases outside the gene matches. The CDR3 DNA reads TGTGCCAGCAGGCCACGACAGGGTGGTCGCAATGAGCAGTTCTTC. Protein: CASRPRQGGRNEQFF.

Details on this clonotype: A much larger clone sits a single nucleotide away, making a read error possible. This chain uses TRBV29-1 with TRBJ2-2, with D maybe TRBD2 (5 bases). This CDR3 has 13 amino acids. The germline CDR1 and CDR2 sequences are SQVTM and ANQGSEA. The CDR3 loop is CSVKGRYTGEPFF. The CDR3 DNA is TGCAGCGTTAAGGGCCGTTACACCGGGGAGCCGTTTTTT.

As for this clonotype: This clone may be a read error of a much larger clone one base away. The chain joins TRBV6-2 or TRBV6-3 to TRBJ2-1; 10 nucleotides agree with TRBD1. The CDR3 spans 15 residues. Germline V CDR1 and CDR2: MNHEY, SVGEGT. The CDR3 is CGSSLGDRGNNEQFF. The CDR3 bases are TGTGGCAGCAGTTTAGGGGACAGGGGTAACAATGAGCAGTTCTTC.

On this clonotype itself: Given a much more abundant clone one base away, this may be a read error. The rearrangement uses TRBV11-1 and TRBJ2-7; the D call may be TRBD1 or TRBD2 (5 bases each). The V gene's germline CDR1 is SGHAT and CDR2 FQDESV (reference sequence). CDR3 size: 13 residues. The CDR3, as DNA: TGTACCAGCAGCTTAGGGACCTCCTACGAGCAGTACTTC. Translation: CTSSLGTSYEQYF.